The text below deals with one T cell receptor (beta chain). This entry comes from a study of shared T cell receptors in the human thymus. Using immunoSEQ multiplex PCR, the repertoire was profiled, and TCRdb retains in-frame clones only, with some absent. The table lists hundreds of thousands of clones, about four fifths of them singletons, with less than 0.015% in the top ten. The CDR3 length is 17 residues. CDR1 and CDR2 from the germline V gene are SNHLY and FYNNEI. V dropped 3 bases and J dropped 5; count of bases not matched to a gene: 15. The same sample was also used in a study of human thymus T cells. From that study: The donors were infants in Finland with congenital heart defects, otherwise immunologically healthy. Thymic resections from corrective heart surgery supplied the tissue. What appeared biased in thymic and blood repertoires was the usage of V and J genes. Among unrelated individuals, related research reported thymic repertoires that overlapped highly.

The J gene is TRBJ2-7, the V gene TRBV2; 8 nucleotides line up with TRBD2. The specimen sequenced was thymocytes. This clonotype originated in a boy in the first two years of life with a congenital heart defect. CDR3 sequence: CASSDPRRGGRVHEQYF. The CDR3 region has the DNA TGTGCCAGCAGTGACCCCCGCCGGGGGGGGAGGGTCCACGAGCAGTACTTC.